This paragraph covers one T cell receptor beta chain sequence. The assay was immunoSEQ multiplex PCR, and TCRdb's table has in-frame clones only and misses some. The repertoire includes 1.5 million to 2.5 million clones, approximately 94% of them detected once, and roughly 1.2% sits in the top ten. The germline CDR1 and CDR2 sequences are SGHDN and FVKESK. CDR3 length equals 12 residues. Trimming stripped 3 bases from V and 8 bases from J, with 7 bases between. The source of the sample is a study of shared clonotypes between healthy human individuals. Whole-study context: Aged 18 to 49, the donors were a couple of women and a few men.

CD8 cells regarded as naive lacked CD45RO, were positively chosen for CCR7, and omitted terminally differentiated effector memory CD45RA+ cells. The J gene is TRBJ2-2, the V gene TRBV14; D unresolved. The source of this sequence is a man between 18 and 29 years old in good health. The specimen was naive CD8+ T cells sorted from blood. The CDR3 DNA reads TGTGCCAGCAGCCAGGCCCCGGGGGAGCTGTTTTTT. Amino acid sequence: CASSQAPGELFF.